This entry lists 9 T cell receptor beta chains sequenced from one sample in a study of blood T cell repertoires in COVID-19. Using immunoSEQ multiplex PCR, the repertoire was profiled, and TCRdb retains in-frame clones only, with some absent. The sample carries 250,000 or so clones, 80% to 90% recorded once. Sequenced: PBMCs or T cells enriched from blood (not recorded which). These receptors were collected from a woman aged 30 to 39 with acute COVID-19.

This clone was seen only a few times. This rearrangement joins TRBV3-1 (or the pseudogene TRBV3-2) to TRBJ1-5; D unresolved. Per the germline V gene, CDR1 is LGHDT and CDR2 is YNNKEL (reference sequence). This CDR3 comprises 13 residues. Between the trimmed V and J ends, which lost 1 base and 5 bases, there was a span of 6 bases. For the CDR3, the DNA is TGTGCCAGCAGCCAAGCCGGGGATCAGCCCCAGCATTTT. Translated: CASSQAGDQPQHF.

The rearrangement joins TRBV19 to TRBJ1-1; 9 bases align to TRBD1. CDR1 is LNHDA and CDR2 is SQIVND in the germline V gene (reference sequence). V lost 6 bases, J lost 4 bases, and 9 bases stayed unmatched. The CDR3 has 15 amino acids. The CDR3 nucleotides are TGTGCCAGTAGGGGACAGGGAGGTCTATCCACTGAAGCTTTCTTT. It translates to CASRGQGGLSTEAFF.

The V gene is TRBV7-8, the J gene TRBJ1-2; 8 nucleotides align to TRBD1. V gave up 5 bases and J gave up 2 bases; unmatched junction bases: 7. This CDR3 comprises 15 residues. Germline CDR1 is SGHVS and CDR2 is FQNEAQ. The CDR3 DNA follows: TGTGCCAGCAGCCTGACAGGGGTTGAGAACTATGGCTACACCTTC. It translates to CASSLTGVENYGYTF. Based on the CDR3 plus reference TRBV7-8 and TRBJ1-2, the full variable domain is GAGVSQSPRYKVAKRGQDVALRCDPISGHVSLFWYQQALGQGPEFLTYFQNEAQLDKSGLPSDRFFAERPEGSVSTLKIQRTQQEDSAVYLCASSLTGVENYGYTFGSGTRLTVV.

The CDR3: CASSRGTDLYNEQFF. The DNA for the CDR3 is TGTGCCAGCAGTAGGGGGACAGACCTTTACAATGAGCAGTTCTTC. The chain joins TRBV6-5 to TRBJ2-1, with 7 bases that match TRBD1. The germline CDR1 and CDR2 sequences are MNHEY and SVGAGI. This CDR3 is 15 amino acids long. V trimming: 5 bases; J trimming: 4 bases; junction bases outside the gene matches: 8.

The rearrangement links TRBV11-2 to TRBJ2-5; tentatively, D is TRBD1 (5 bases). Trimming cost V 1 base and J 0 bases, with 9 bases left between them. CDR1 and CDR2 from the germline V gene are SGHAT and FQNNGV. CDR3 length: 15 amino acids. CDR3 sequence (DNA): TGTGCCAGCAGCTTAGGTGGGGCCTACCAAGAGACCCAGTACTTC. Its protein product is CASSLGGAYQETQYF.

This clone came up a few times. The same CDR3 is also encoded by other DNA sequences in this sample. The chain uses TRBV5-1 and TRBJ1-2, with D possibly being TRBD1 (6 bases). V was shortened by 0 bases and J by 8 bases, with 11 bases between the two germline ends. CDR1 is SGHRS and CDR2 is YFSETQ in the germline V gene. The CDR3 runs to 13 residues. CDR3 nucleotides: TGCGCCAGCAGCTTGGTAGGGGGTGACGGCTACACCTTC. It yields the protein CASSLVGGDGYTF.

The chain carries TRBV10-3 and TRBJ2-6, with 12 bases fitting TRBD1. Per germline, CDR1 ENHRY and CDR2 SYGVKD. The CDR3 length is 17 residues. The V gene end was trimmed by 6 bases and the J gene end by 3 bases; junction bases not matched to a gene: 6. The CDR3 loop reads CAIRSGTGGFGANVLTF. CDR3 nucleotides: TGTGCCATCAGGTCCGGGACAGGGGGCTTTGGGGCCAACGTCCTGACTTTC.

This rearrangement joins TRBV2 to TRBJ2-1; D is possibly TRBD2 (6 bases). This CDR3 comprises 13 residues. V was pared by 7 bases and J by 5 bases, with 12 bases between. Looked up from germline, CDR1 is SNHLY and CDR2 is FYNNEI. The CDR3 DNA is TGTGCCAGCAAGGCGGGGCGCGACAATGAGCAGTTCTTC. Protein product: CASKAGRDNEQFF.

J is TRBJ1-6 and V is TRBV5-1, with 7 positions matching TRBD1. V shed 5 bases, J shed 5 bases, and the junction held 4 bases outside the gene matches. In germline, CDR1 is SGHRS, CDR2 YFSETQ. The CDR3 consists of 14 residues. CDR3 nucleotide sequence: TGCGCCAGCAGTAAGGGACAGAATAATTCACCCCTCCACTTT. Residues: CASSKGQNNSPLHF.